A selection of T cell receptor beta chains follows, all from one sample in a study of blood T cells in healthy people across ages. TCRdb passed the 5' RACE reads through MiXCR, listing each CDR3 protein once. The data hold hundreds of thousands of distinct CDR3 sequences, with about 30% observed a single time. Sequencing was done on a sample of blood. Receptor source: a woman of 80 years or more in good health. The CDR3 runs from the conserved cysteine through the conserved F or W. D genes are given only for firm matches. Clone size is not always given. Where it is, it says once, few, many or a class for expanded clones.

V,J,D,size,CDR3,DNA
TRBV7-2,TRBJ2-5,-,few,CASSLQGSTQYF,TGTGCCAGCAGCTTACAAGGGTCGACCCAGTACTTC
TRBV7-8,TRBJ2-7,-,many,CASSRYDVRYEQYF,TGTGCCAGCAGCCGCTACGACGTTAGGTACGAGCAGTACTTC
TRBV7-6,TRBJ2-7,-,few,CASSIRANPYNEQYF,TGTGCCAGCAGCATTCGGGCCAATCCATACAATGAGCAGTACTTC
TRBV2,TRBJ2-1,TRBD2,-,CASSEQRGPSYNEQFF,TGTGCCAGCAGTGAACAGCGGGGGCCCTCCTACAATGAGCAGTTCTTC
TRBV27,TRBJ2-3,TRBD2,-,CASSLSRRGGTDTQYF,TGTGCCAGCAGTTTATCGAGGCGGGGGGGCACAGATACGCAGTATTTT
TRBV12-3/TRBV12-4,TRBJ2-5,TRBD2,few,CASKAGTQQTQYF,TGTGCCAGCAAAGCGGGAACCCAACAGACCCAGTACTTC
TRBV5-1,TRBJ2-1,-,once,CASSLDSPANNEQFF,TGCGCCAGCAGCTTGGACAGTCCGGCCAACAATGAGCAGTTCTTC
TRBV9,TRBJ2-3,TRBD2,few,CASSVGLAGVSSTDTQYF,TGTGCCAGCAGCGTAGGACTAGCGGGGGTCTCTAGCACAGATACGCAGTATTTT
TRBV12-3/TRBV12-4,TRBJ1-3,-,-,CASSFYGDGNTIYF,TGTGCCAGCAGTTTTTATGGGGATGGAAACACCATATATTTT
TRBV7-9,TRBJ1-1,TRBD1,many,CASSLQGAGEAFF,TGTGCCAGCAGCTTACAGGGGGCCGGAGAAGCTTTCTTT
TRBV7-3,TRBJ2-3,-,few,CAGSLNSASNSDTQYF,TGTGCCGGCAGCTTAAATTCGGCTAGCAACTCAGATACGCAGTATTTT
TRBV15,TRBJ2-7,-,many,CATSRFGRNEQYF,TGTGCCACCAGCCGCTTTGGGCGCAACGAGCAGTACTTC
TRBV28,TRBJ2-5,TRBD1,many,CASSPYSRGRGKETQYF,TGTGCCAGCAGTCCCTATTCCAGGGGGCGCGGGAAAGAGACCCAGTACTTC
TRBV27,TRBJ1-2,TRBD1,many,CASSEDRAYGYTF,TGTGCCAGCAGCGAGGACAGGGCCTATGGCTACACCTTC
TRBV18,TRBJ2-5,-,many,CASSIGSKQETQYF,TGTGCCAGCTCAATCGGGAGCAAACAAGAGACCCAGTACTTC
TRBV25-1,TRBJ1-2,TRBD1,many,CASSGGGGVAGYTF,TGTGCCAGCAGCGGAGGAGGGGGCGTTGCTGGCTACACCTTC
TRBV2,TRBJ2-5,-,-,CASTGTQDNEQYF,TGTGCCAGCACTGGGACCCAAGACAATGAGCAGTACTTC
TRBV5-6,TRBJ2-3,-,-,CASSAAGEGTDTQYF,TGTGCCAGCAGCGCGGCAGGGGAGGGCACAGATACGCAGTATTTT
TRBV21-1,TRBJ1-5,-,-,CASSSGRDNDCGQPQHF,TGTGCCAGCAGCTCAGGCCGGGACAATGATTGCGGTCAGCCCCAGCATTTT
TRBV2,TRBJ2-3,-,large,CASSESDSSYTDTQYF,TGTGCCAGCAGTGAATCGGACAGCAGTTACACAGATACGCAGTATTTT
TRBV4-1,TRBJ1-2,TRBD1,many,CASSQVGRGNGYTF,TGCGCCAGCAGCCAAGTCGGCAGGGGGAATGGCTACACCTTC
TRBV27,TRBJ2-1,-,many,CASSLRDSRGNEQFF,TGTGCCAGCAGTTTACGGGATTCCAGAGGGAATGAGCAGTTCTTC
TRBV6-2/TRBV6-3,TRBJ2-1,TRBD1,many,CASSLRTGLSYNEQFF,TGTGCCAGCAGTTTGAGGACAGGGCTGTCCTACAATGAGCAGTTCTTC
TRBV20-1,TRBJ2-1,TRBD2,many,CSASRTSGGSNEQFF,TGCAGTGCTAGCCGGACTAGCGGGGGGTCTAATGAGCAGTTCTTC
TRBV20-1,TRBJ2-1,TRBD2,many,CSASGLAGGLGQFF,TGCAGTGCCAGCGGACTAGCGGGGGGCCTGGGGCAGTTCTTC
TRBV25-1,TRBJ1-4,-,many,CASSLSGTQNEKLFF,TGTGCCAGCAGTCTCTCCGGGACACAGAATGAAAAACTGTTTTTT
TRBV3-1,TRBJ1-4,-,many,CASSQGGNEKLFF,TGTGCCAGCAGCCAAGGCGGAAATGAAAAACTGTTTTTT
TRBV6-2/TRBV6-3,TRBJ2-7,-,many,CASSYSRLTYEQYF,TGTGCCAGCAGTTACTCGAGGCTGACCTACGAGCAGTACTTC
TRBV20-1,TRBJ2-7,TRBD2,many,CNARGLAGDLSYEQYF,TGCAATGCTAGGGGACTAGCAGGGGATCTCAGCTACGAGCAGTACTTC
TRBV28,TRBJ2-2,TRBD2,-,CASRASGANTGELFF,TGTGCCAGCAGGGCTAGCGGGGCGAACACCGGGGAGCTGTTTTTT
TRBV24-1,TRBJ2-3,-,many,CATSDFAGTDTQYF,TGTGCCACCAGTGATTTCGCCGGGACAGATACGCAGTATTTT
TRBV7-2,TRBJ2-3,TRBD1,many,CASSSAGGVGTDTQYF,TGTGCCAGCAGCTCCGCAGGGGGCGTCGGCACAGATACGCAGTATTTT
TRBV11-3,TRBJ2-7,TRBD2,few,CASSLPDPLAGYNEQYF,TGTGCCAGCAGCTTACCTGACCCACTAGCGGGGTACAATGAGCAGTACTTC
TRBV5-6,TRBJ2-1,-,many,CASSLGMDEGGEQFF,TGTGCCAGCAGCTTGGGTATGGATGAGGGGGGTGAGCAGTTCTTC
TRBV14,TRBJ1-2,-,-,CASSQDWGSGYTF,TGTGCCAGCAGCCAAGATTGGGGAAGTGGCTACACCTTC
TRBV2,TRBJ2-2,-,-,CASSSDLNRELFF,TGTGCCAGCTCCTCGGACCTTAACCGGGAGCTGTTTTTT
TRBV3-1,TRBJ1-2,TRBD1,few,CASSQDRGTGGYGYTF,TGTGCCAGCAGCCAAGACCGCGGGACAGGGGGTTATGGCTACACCTTC
TRBV6-1,TRBJ2-7,-,-,CASSEAYPGVNEQYF,TGTGCCAGCAGTGAAGCTTACCCAGGGGTGAACGAGCAGTACTTC
TRBV30,TRBJ1-1,TRBD1,-,CAWNRGGNSGEAFF,TGTGCCTGGAACAGGGGTGGGAACAGCGGTGAAGCTTTCTTT
TRBV18,TRBJ1-6,TRBD1,many,CASSPRMGTGVNSPLHF,TGTGCCAGCTCACCAAGAATGGGGACAGGGGTAAATTCACCCCTCCACTTT
TRBV7-2,TRBJ2-7,-,-,CTSSARGRGGNNEQYF,TGTACCAGCAGCGCCCGGGGTCGGGGTGGCAACAATGAGCAGTACTTC
TRBV7-7,TRBJ2-2,-,many,CASSLVRGTGELFF,TGTGCCAGCAGCTTAGTCCGAGGTACCGGGGAGCTGTTTTTT
TRBV10-3,TRBJ2-5,-,many,CAISDRETQYF,TGTGCCATCAGTGACAGGGAGACCCAGTACTTC
TRBV20-1,TRBJ1-4,-,-,CSASDRSKLFF,TGCAGTGCTAGTGACAGGTCTAAACTGTTTTTT
TRBV6-2/TRBV6-3,TRBJ2-1,-,few,CASSLLLGGSSAFF,TGTGCCAGCAGTCTTCTCCTTGGGGGATCCTCGGCGTTCTTC
TRBV4-3,TRBJ2-5,TRBD2,many,CASSQGLALSQETQYF,TGCGCCAGCAGCCAAGGACTAGCGCTATCTCAAGAGACCCAGTACTTC